These 26 T cell receptor beta chains were all obtained from the same sample, sequenced in a study of T cell clonality in common variable immunodeficiency. The antigens for these receptors are not known. Study-wide findings and caveats: Fewer deletions and N-nucleotide insertions were reportedly seen in common variable immunodeficiency TCR beta sequences.

Method: immunoSEQ multiplex PCR; TCRdb's copy keeps in-frame clones and lacks some. The sample holds tens of thousands of clones, and no clone turns up only once. The sequencing input was peripheral blood mononuclear cells. The receptor set was obtained from a human donor with common variable immunodeficiency.

This clone was observed many times. The sequence runs out 3 residues before the end of the CDR3; the remainder is reconstructed from the germline J gene. The chain carries TRBV20-1 and TRBJ2-3, with D possibly being TRBD1 (6 bases). The germline V gene has CDR1 DFQATT and CDR2 SNEGSKA (reference sequence). The ends were cut back, 3 bases at V and 7 bases at J, with 17 bases in the middle. The CDR3 has 14 residues. The covered CDR3 bases are TGCAGTGCTAGCCACCATGGGGGCACGAATACG. Its protein is CSASHHGGTNT. The CDR3 in full is CSASHHGGTNTQYF.

This clone has at least ten counts. The read halts 3 residues ahead of the CDR3 end, with the missing end drawn from the germline J gene. The chain links TRBV4-1 to TRBJ1-1; no clear D gene. Germline V gene sequence: CDR1 MGHRA, CDR2 YSYEKL. This CDR3 has 12 amino acids. CDR3 sequence: CASSQVEREAFF. The part of the CDR3 DNA that was read is TGCGCCAGCAGCCAGGTAGAAAGAGAA.

This clone came up many times. The read ends 3 residues shy of where the CDR3 ends; the end is completed using the germline J gene. This chain connects TRBV19 to TRBJ1-1; a possible D gene is TRBD1 (5 bases). The germline V gene has CDR1 LNHDA and CDR2 SQIVND (reference sequence). The CDR3 has 14 amino acids. Trimming left V 6 bases short and J 1 base short, with 12 bases between. The DNA read from the CDR3 is TGTGCCAGTAGCTCCAGGAGGGGGAACACTGAA. This encodes CASSSRRGNTE. The entire CDR3 reads CASSSRRGNTEAFF.

This clone was seen many times. The read halts 3 residues ahead of the CDR3 end, with the missing end drawn from the germline J gene. This rearrangement joins TRBV18 to TRBJ2-7; 9 nucleotides line up with TRBD1. Germline values: CDR1 KGHSH, CDR2 LQKENI. V gave up 3 bases and J gave up 5 bases; unmatched junction bases: 8. The CDR3 loop spans 15 amino acids. CDR3 in amino acids: CASSPSPGTGNEQYF. Incomplete CDR3 DNA: TGTGCCAGCTCACCCAGTCCCGGGACAGGGAACGAG.

This clone was counted ten times or more. The CDR3 end falls 3 residues outside the read, so it is completed with the germline J gene. The chain recombines TRBV6-4 with TRBJ2-3; weak D call: TRBD1 (5 bases). Germline lookup yields CDR1 MRHNA and CDR2 SNTAGT. The CDR3 is made up of 14 amino acids. V lost 1 base and J 4 bases, leaving 9 bases between the germline ends. The CDR3 loop reads CASSDWGYSDTQYF. Partial CDR3 DNA: TGTGCCAGCAGTGACTGGGGCTACTCAGATACG.

This clone was seen repeatedly, ten times or more. Coverage ceases 3 residues before the CDR3 finishes, and the germline J gene fills in the end. V and J are TRBV6-1 and TRBJ1-1, with D perhaps matching TRBD1 (6 bases). This CDR3 is built from 16 residues. Germline values: CDR1 MNHNS, CDR2 SASEGT. The ends were cut back, 4 bases at V and 5 bases at J, with 20 bases in the middle. The CDR3 sequence is CASSATGSRGKTEAFF. The part of the CDR3 DNA that was read is TGTGCCAGCAGTGCCACAGGGTCGAGGGGGAAAACTGAA.

With regard to this clone: The read ends 3 residues shy of where the CDR3 ends; the end is completed using the germline J gene. V is TRBV20-1 and J is TRBJ1-5, with D perhaps matching TRBD1 (5 bases). This CDR3 comprises 13 residues. V was trimmed by 4 bases and J by 3 bases, leaving 10 bases between them. Germline loops: CDR1 DFQATT, CDR2 SNEGSKA (reference sequence). CDR3 amino acids: CSATRQNNQPQHF. The DNA read from the CDR3 is TGCAGTGCTACCCGACAGAACAATCAGCCC.

In its sample, this clone was seen many times. Read data end 3 residues before the CDR3 end; the end is taken from the germline J gene. This rearrangement joins TRBV27 to TRBJ2-1; TRBD1 might be the D (5 bases). Trimming stripped 5 bases from V and 2 bases from J, with 10 bases between. CDR1 MNHEY and CDR2 SMNVEV come from the germline V gene (reference sequence). The CDR3 has 14 residues. Here the CDR3 reads CASSVRGTYNEQFF. CDR3 DNA (partial): TGTGCCAGCAGTGTTAGGGGCACCTACAATGAG.

This clone was seen a few times. The read falls 3 residues short of the CDR3 end, and the missing part is taken from the germline J gene. The chain combines TRBV11-1 with TRBJ2-5, with TRBD1 as a possible D gene (6 bases). This CDR3 contains 13 residues. Germline-derived CDR1 and CDR2 are SGHAT and FQDESV (reference sequence). The V and J ends lost 4 bases and 2 bases respectively, with 8 bases between them. CDR3 residues: CASSWTAQETQYF. Incomplete CDR3 DNA: TGTGCCAGCAGCTGGACAGCTCAAGAGACC.

This clone was recorded many times. The read halts 3 residues ahead of the CDR3 end, with the missing end drawn from the germline J gene. The chain carries TRBV7-2 and TRBJ1-5; D uncertain. Germline V gene data show CDR1 as SGHTA and CDR2 as FQGNSA. The CDR3 totals 12 residues. With 5 bases removed from V and 5 bases from J, the gap between germline ends came to 7 bases. CDR3 DNA, as far as it was read: TGTGCCAGCAGCCTTCTTTATCAGCCC. Translating gives CASSLLYQP. The whole CDR3 region reads CASSLLYQPQHF.

This clone was seen many times. The read stops 3 residues short of the end of the CDR3; the missing end is completed from the germline J gene. The V and J genes are TRBV30 and TRBJ2-7; no firm D call. Trimming took 5 bases from V and 5 from J, leaving 7 bases between them. Germline V CDR1 and CDR2: GTSNPN, SVGIG (reference sequence). The CDR3 has 10 residues. CDR3 protein: CAWGDNEQYF. The CDR3 bases that were read are TGTGCCTGGGGCGACAACGAG.

This clone occurred many times. The CDR3 here is CASSLDTDYGYTF. Incomplete CDR3 DNA: TGCGCCAGCAGCTTGGACACAGATTATGGC. The rearrangement links TRBV5-1 to TRBJ1-2, with unresolved D. The read stops 3 residues short of the end of the CDR3; the missing end is completed from the germline J gene. This CDR3 comprises 13 residues. Germline CDR1 reads SGHRS; CDR2 reads YFSETQ. V was cut by 0 bases and J by 5 bases, with 8 bases left in between.

Ten or more counts support this clone. With a much larger clone just one base away, this may be a read error. The CDR3 end is not reached by the read, which stops 3 residues before it; the germline J gene fills it in. The chain carries TRBV4-1 and TRBJ1-5, with no clear D. The CDR3 consists of 14 residues. From germline, CDR1 is MGHRA and CDR2 YSYEKL. The CDR3 sequence is CASGQDVRNQPQHF. The sequenced part of the CDR3 DNA is TGCGCCAGCGGCCAAGATGTCCGGAATCAGCCC.

In this sample, this clone turned up many times. The read is 3 residues too short to cover the CDR3 end, so that end is filled in from the germline J gene. The V and J genes are TRBV18 and TRBJ1-2; 11 bases align to TRBD1. The ends lost 3 bases at V and 2 bases at J; junction bases unmatched: 2. Germline assignment: CDR1 KGHSH and CDR2 LQKENI. The CDR3 contains 15 residues. CDR3 loop: CASSPWDRGNYGYTF. Incomplete CDR3 DNA: TGTGCCAGCTCACCTTGGGACAGGGGGAACTATGGC.

This clone was recorded at least ten times. The read is 3 residues too short to cover the CDR3 end, so that end is filled in from the germline J gene. V is TRBV29-1 and J is TRBJ2-7, with 8 positions matching TRBD1. CDR1 is SQVTM, CDR2 ANQGSEA, per germline. The CDR3 is 13 residues long. J gave up 3 bases and V 7 bases, and 8 bases lay outside the gene matches. The sequenced CDR3 bases are TGCAGCGCGACGGACAGGGTGGGCTACGAG. This codes for CSATDRVGYE. The full CDR3 reads CSATDRVGYEQYF.

Details on this clone: The read falls 3 residues short of the CDR3 end, and the missing part is taken from the germline J gene. The rearrangement links TRBV5-1 to TRBJ1-2; D is possibly TRBD1 (5 bases). The CDR3 covers 14 residues. The germline V gene has CDR1 SGHRS and CDR2 YFSETQ. The V end lost 4 bases, the J end lost 5 bases, and 15 bases lay between the germline ends. This CDR3 reads CASSPWSGEYGYTF. CDR3 bases read: TGCGCCAGCAGCCCTTGGTCGGGGGAATATGGC.

There are many counts of this clone. Read data end 3 residues before the CDR3 end; the end is taken from the germline J gene. This sequence joins TRBV6-2 or TRBV6-3 and TRBJ1-5; 12 nucleotides agree with TRBD1. There are 16 residues in the CDR3. CDR1 MNHEY and CDR2 SVGEGT come from the germline V gene. V trimming: 2 bases; J trimming: 4 bases; junction bases outside the gene matches: 3. The CDR3: CASSYPGQGANQPQHF. The CDR3 DNA, read in part, is TGTGCCAGCAGTTACCCGGGACAGGGGGCTAATCAGCCC.

This clone was counted at least ten times. Read coverage stops 3 residues before the CDR3 terminus; the germline J gene supplies the remainder. The rearrangement joins TRBV7-8 to TRBJ1-5; a possible D gene is TRBD1 (6 bases). V was clipped by 5 bases and J by 2 bases, with 10 bases between them. The CDR3 runs 14 residues. Germline CDR1 reads SGHVS; CDR2 reads FQNEAQ. CDR3 amino acids: CASSNREGNQPQHF. CDR3 bases read: TGTGCCAGCAGCAACAGGGAGGGCAATCAGCCC.

This clone was seen ten or more times. Read data end 3 residues before the CDR3 end; the end is taken from the germline J gene. The chain is built from TRBV2 and TRBJ2-3, with 15 bases aligning to TRBD2. The CDR3 runs 17 residues. J gave up 2 bases and V 5 bases, and 5 bases lay outside the gene matches. CDR1 and CDR2 from the germline V gene are SNHLY and FYNNEI. CDR3 sequence reads: CASSYRTSGGDTDTQYF. Partial CDR3 DNA: TGTGCCAGCAGTTATCGGACTAGCGGGGGGGACACAGATACG.

This clone appeared many times. CDR3 protein: CSAPPGAGVNTQYF. Incomplete CDR3 DNA: TGCAGTGCCCCCCCCGGTGCGGGGGTTAATACG. The chain recombines TRBV20-1 with TRBJ2-3; 7 nucleotides agree with TRBD2. With the read ending 3 residues before the CDR3 end, the germline J gene is used to fill in that end. This CDR3 contains 14 residues. The ends lost 6 bases at V and 7 bases at J; junction bases unmatched: 13. Germline CDR1 reads DFQATT; CDR2 reads SNEGSKA (reference sequence).

This clone was observed many times. The CDR3 goes on 3 residues after the read ends, and that part is filled in from the germline J gene. The chain joins TRBV5-1 to TRBJ2-2, with TRBD1 matching 12 bases. The junction had 12 bases not matched to a gene; V was cut back by 3 bases and J by 3 bases. Germline V gene data show CDR1 as SGHRS and CDR2 as YFSETQ. CDR3 size: 19 residues. The covered CDR3 bases are TGCGCCAGCAGCTCCATTCCGGGACAGGGGGCGCAGGACACCGGGGAG. This codes for CASSSIPGQGAQDTGE. The whole CDR3 reads CASSSIPGQGAQDTGELFF.

This clone appeared many times. The read ends 3 residues shy of where the CDR3 ends; the end is completed using the germline J gene. The J gene is TRBJ1-4, the V gene TRBV7-8, with 9 bases lining up with TRBD1. The junction had 6 bases not matched to a gene; V was cut back by 4 bases and J by 3 bases. Germline CDR1 and CDR2: SGHVS and FQNEAQ. The CDR3 spans 16 residues. This CDR3 reads CASSSQGAVANEKLFF. CDR3 bases read: TGTGCCAGCAGCTCACAGGGGGCGGTAGCTAATGAAAAA.

This clone was counted many times. The read ends 3 residues before the CDR3 terminus; that terminus is restored from the germline J gene. V usage is TRBV7-8 and J usage is TRBJ2-5, with unresolved D. Trimming left V 4 bases short and J 5 bases short, with 26 bases between. CDR1 and CDR2 (germline): SGHVS, FQNEAQ. The CDR3 is made up of 18 amino acids. CDR3 sequence: CASSSFRVRISSLETQYF. The CDR3 bases that were read are TGTGCCAGCAGCTCTTTCCGGGTCCGGATCTCCAGCCTGGAGACC. The full variable domain, rest sourced from reference TRBV7-8 and TRBJ2-5, is GAGVSQSPRYKVAKRGQDVALRCDPISGHVSLFWYQQALGQGPEFLTYFQNEAQLDKSGLPSDRFFAERPEGSVSTLKIQRTQQEDSAVYLCASSSFRVRISSLETQYFGPGTRLLVL.

This clone came up many times. Read data end 3 residues before the CDR3 end; the end is taken from the germline J gene. The rearrangement uses TRBV28 and TRBJ2-7; TRBD2 agrees at 12 bases. The junction had 4 bases not matched to a gene; V was cut back by 1 base and J by 3 bases. The CDR3 consists of 16 residues. Per the germline V gene, CDR1 is MDHEN and CDR2 is SYDVKM. CDR3 region: CASSLSWTSGDYEQYF. The CDR3 DNA, read in part, is TGTGCCAGCAGTTTATCATGGACTAGCGGGGACTACGAG.

At least ten counts were recorded for this clone. The read ends 3 residues before the CDR3 terminus; that terminus is restored from the germline J gene. V usage is TRBV28 and J usage is TRBJ1-4; maybe TRBD1 (5 bases). Germline V gene lookup returns CDR1 MDHEN and CDR2 SYDVKM. V was pared by 2 bases and J by 6 bases, with 13 bases between. This CDR3 has 15 residues. CDR3 DNA (partial): TGTGCCAGCAGTTTACGGCGGCAGGGTGATGAAAAA. It encodes CASSLRRQGDEK. The whole CDR3 sequence reads CASSLRRQGDEKLFF.

This clone appeared a few times. The observed sequence ends 3 residues before the CDR3 terminus, with the missing tail filled in from the germline J gene. The V call is TRBV11-2, the J call TRBJ1-5; a weak D match, TRBD1 (5 bases). The germline V and J ends were trimmed by 5 bases and 7 bases, with 12 bases remaining between them. The length of the CDR3 is 13 residues. CDR1 and CDR2 (germline): SGHAT, FQNNGV. CDR3 DNA (partial): TGTGCCAGCAGCGAGGGGAGCGTACAGCCC. Translating gives CASSEGSVQP. The CDR3 in its entirety is CASSEGSVQPQHF.